This entry describes one TCR beta chain. Its antigen remains undetermined. It has no much larger one-base neighbor in the sample; base qualities were not kept. The source of the sample is a study of blood T cell repertoires in COVID-19 (TCRdb year 2020). Notes on the research overall: The collaborator samples originated in the United States, Italy and Spain and spanned the acute and convalescent phases of COVID-19. The repertoires were made available in a free public database intended to serve as a resource for research on the immune response to SARS-CoV-2. The prospective study material was composed of cDNA or gDNA derived from T cells, B-cell-depleted T cells, or PBMCs. The samples were drawn from the first 160 participants of the ongoing ImmuneRACE study and from 950 to 1,500 subjects provided by 6 global collaborators. Subjects who had been exposed to COVID-19, were actively infected with it, or had recovered from it provided the deeply sampled blood TCRbeta repertoires that made up the dataset. HLA class I and class II types, where available, came from metadata supplied by the sample provider rather than from assay-based typing. A de-identified subject ID, COVID-19 status, age in years and sex were almost always included in the sample metadata.

The investigation overall reported the following: Clinical and demographic metadata were provided uncurated, with the amount varying by source and participant.

From its cysteine to its phenylalanine, the CDR3 spans 14 amino acids. Only CDR3 DNA remains: 42 bases, in frame from the first base. Between the V and J ends, shortened by 5 bases and 4 bases respectively, the junction contains 14 bases. Taken from the germline V gene, the CDR1 and CDR2 loops are SGHAT and FQNNGV. The immunoSEQ Assay, a bias-controlled multiplex PCR, was used to amplify TCRbeta CDR3 regions from genomic DNA. On the authors' methods: The number of nucleated cells in each sample was estimated from the amplification of reference gene primers within the assay. To quantify the absolute abundance of each unique TCRbeta CDR3 rearrangement, sequence reads were collapsed and filtered. For each sample, productive Simpson clonality was calculated by taking the square root of Simpson's diversity index across productive rearrangements. The immuneACCESS repertoire file appears here via TCRdb, limited to in-frame rearrangements. These files lack a portion of the clones; in checked studies, under half of the deficit traces to unresolved V genes, and the cause of the others is not known. D and trimming were read from the DNA, whereas the V and J calls and clone size are those reported in that table. The sample includes about 96,000 clones, with approximately 84% observed a single time. The ten biggest clones cover roughly 17% of the sample.

The collaborating institutions used their own protocols to collect whole blood in K2EDTA tubes. Collaborator samples were shipped for TCRbeta analysis as frozen whole blood, isolated PBMCs, or DNA extracted from either sample type. The chain links TRBV11-2 with TRBJ1-2; the D segment cannot be called with confidence. This receptor was obtained from a woman between 55 and 75 years old with acute or convalescent COVID-19. Source material: peripheral blood. The DNA sequence is as follows: TGTGCCAGCAGCCCTACGTTTATGGTCTATGGCTACACCTTC. Translated, this gives CASSPTFMVYGYTF.